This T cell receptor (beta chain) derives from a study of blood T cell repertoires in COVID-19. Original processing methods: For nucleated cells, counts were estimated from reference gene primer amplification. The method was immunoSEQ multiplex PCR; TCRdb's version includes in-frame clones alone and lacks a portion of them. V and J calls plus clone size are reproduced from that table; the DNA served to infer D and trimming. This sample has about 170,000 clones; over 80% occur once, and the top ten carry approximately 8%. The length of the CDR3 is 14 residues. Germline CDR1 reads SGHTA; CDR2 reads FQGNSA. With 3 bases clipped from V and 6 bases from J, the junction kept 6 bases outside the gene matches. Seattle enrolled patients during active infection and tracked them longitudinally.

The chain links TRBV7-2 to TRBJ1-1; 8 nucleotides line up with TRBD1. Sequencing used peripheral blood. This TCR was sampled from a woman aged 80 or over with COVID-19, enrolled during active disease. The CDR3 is CASSFGQGSSEAFF. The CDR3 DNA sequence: TGTGCCAGCAGCTTCGGACAGGGAAGCTCTGAAGCTTTCTTT.